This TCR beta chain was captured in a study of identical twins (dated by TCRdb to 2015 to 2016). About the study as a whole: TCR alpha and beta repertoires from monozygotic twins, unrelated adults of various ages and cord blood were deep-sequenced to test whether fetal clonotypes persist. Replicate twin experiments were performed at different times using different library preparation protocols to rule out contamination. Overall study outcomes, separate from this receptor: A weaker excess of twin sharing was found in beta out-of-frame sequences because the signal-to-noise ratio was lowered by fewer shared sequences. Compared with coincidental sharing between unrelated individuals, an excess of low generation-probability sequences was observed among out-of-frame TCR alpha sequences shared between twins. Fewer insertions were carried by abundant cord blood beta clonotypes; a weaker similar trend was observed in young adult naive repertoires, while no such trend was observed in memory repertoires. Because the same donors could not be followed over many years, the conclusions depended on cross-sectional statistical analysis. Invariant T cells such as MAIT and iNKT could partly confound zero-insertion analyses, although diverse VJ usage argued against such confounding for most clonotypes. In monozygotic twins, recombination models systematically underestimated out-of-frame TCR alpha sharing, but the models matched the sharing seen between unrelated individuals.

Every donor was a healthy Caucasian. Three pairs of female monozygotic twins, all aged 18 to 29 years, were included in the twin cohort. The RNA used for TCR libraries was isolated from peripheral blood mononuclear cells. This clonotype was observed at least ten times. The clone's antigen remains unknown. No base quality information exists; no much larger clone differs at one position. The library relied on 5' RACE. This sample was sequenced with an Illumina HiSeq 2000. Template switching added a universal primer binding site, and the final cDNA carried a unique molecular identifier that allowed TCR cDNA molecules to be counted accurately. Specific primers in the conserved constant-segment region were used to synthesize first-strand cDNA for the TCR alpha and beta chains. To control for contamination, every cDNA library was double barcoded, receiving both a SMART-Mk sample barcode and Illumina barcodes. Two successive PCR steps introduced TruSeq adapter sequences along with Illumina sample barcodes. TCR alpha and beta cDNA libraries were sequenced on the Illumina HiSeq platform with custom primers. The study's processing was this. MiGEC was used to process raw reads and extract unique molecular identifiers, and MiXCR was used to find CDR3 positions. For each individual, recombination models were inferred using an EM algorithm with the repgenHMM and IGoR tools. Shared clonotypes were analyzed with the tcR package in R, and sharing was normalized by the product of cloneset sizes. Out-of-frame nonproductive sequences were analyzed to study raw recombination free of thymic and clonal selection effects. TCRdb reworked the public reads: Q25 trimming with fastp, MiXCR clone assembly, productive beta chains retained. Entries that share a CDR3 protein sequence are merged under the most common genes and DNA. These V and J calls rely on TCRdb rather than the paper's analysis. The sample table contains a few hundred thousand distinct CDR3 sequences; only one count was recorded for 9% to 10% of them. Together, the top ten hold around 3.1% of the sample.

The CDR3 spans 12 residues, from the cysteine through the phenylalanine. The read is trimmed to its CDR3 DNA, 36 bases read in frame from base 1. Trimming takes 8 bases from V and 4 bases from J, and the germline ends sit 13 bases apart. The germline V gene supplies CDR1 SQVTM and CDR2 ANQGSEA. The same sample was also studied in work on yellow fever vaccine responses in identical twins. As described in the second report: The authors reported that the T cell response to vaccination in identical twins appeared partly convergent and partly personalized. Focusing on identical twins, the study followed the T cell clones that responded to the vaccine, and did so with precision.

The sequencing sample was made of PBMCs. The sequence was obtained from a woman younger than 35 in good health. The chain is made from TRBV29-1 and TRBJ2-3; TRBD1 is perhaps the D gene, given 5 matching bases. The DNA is TGCAGCCACAGGACCGGATCAGATACGCAGTATTTT. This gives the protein CSHRTGSDTQYF.